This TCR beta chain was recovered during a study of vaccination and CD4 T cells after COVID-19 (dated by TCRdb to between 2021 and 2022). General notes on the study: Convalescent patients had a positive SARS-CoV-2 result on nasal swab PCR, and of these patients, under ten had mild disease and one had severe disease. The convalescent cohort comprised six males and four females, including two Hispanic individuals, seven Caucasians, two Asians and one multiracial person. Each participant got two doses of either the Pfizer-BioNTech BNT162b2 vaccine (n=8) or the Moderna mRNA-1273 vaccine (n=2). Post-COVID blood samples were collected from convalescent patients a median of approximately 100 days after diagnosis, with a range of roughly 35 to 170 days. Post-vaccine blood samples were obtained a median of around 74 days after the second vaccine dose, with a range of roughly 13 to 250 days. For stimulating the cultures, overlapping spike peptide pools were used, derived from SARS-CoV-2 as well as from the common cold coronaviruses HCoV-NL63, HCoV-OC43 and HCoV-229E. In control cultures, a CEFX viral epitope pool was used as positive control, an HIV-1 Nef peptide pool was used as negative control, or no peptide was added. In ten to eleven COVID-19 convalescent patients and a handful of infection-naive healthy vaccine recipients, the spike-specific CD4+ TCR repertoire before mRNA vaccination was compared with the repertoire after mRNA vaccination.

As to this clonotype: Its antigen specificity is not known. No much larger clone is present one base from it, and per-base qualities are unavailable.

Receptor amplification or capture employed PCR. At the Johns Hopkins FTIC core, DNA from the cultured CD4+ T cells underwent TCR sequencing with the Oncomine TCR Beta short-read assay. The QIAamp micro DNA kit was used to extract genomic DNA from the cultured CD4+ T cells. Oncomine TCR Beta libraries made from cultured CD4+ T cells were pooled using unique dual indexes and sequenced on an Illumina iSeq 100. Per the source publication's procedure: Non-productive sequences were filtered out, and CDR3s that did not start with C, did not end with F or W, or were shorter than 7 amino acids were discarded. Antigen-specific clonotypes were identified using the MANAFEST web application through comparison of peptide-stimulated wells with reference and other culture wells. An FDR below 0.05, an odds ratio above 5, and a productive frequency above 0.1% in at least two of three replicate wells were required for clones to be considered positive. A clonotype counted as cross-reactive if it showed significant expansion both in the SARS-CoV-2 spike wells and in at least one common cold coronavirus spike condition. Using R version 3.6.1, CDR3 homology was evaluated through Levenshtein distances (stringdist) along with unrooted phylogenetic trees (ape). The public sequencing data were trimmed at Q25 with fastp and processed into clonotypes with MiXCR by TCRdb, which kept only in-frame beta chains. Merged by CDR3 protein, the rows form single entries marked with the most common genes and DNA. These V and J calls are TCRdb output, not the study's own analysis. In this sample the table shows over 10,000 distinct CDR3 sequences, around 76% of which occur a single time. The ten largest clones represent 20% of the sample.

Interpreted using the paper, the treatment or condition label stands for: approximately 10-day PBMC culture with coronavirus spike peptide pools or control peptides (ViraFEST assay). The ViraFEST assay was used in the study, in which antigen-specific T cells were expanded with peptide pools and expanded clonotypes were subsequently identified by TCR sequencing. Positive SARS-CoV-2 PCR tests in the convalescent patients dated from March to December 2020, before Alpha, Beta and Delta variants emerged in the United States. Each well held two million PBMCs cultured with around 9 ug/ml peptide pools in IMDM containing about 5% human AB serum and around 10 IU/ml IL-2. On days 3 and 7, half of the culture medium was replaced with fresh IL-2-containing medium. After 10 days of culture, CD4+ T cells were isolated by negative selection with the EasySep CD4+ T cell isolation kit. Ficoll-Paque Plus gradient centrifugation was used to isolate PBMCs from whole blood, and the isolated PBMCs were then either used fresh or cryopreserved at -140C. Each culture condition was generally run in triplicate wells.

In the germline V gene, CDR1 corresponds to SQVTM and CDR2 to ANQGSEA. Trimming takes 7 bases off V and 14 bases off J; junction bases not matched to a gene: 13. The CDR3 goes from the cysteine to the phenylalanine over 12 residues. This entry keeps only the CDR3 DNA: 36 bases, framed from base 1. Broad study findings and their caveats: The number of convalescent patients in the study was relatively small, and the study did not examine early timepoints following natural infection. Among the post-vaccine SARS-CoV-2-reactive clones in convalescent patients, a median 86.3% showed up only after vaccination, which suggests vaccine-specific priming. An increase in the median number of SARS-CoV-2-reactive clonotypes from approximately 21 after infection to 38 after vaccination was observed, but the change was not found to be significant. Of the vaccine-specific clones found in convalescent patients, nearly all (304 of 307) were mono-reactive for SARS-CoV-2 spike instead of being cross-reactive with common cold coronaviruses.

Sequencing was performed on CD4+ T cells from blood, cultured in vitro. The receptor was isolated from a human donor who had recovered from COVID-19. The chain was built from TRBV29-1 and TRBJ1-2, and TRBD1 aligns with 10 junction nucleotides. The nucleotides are TGCAGCGCTGGCGCCGGGACAGGGGACATTACCTTC. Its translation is CSAGAGTGDITF.